What follows are 15 T cell receptor beta chains derived from one specimen sequenced in a study of Graves' ophthalmopathy and Graves' hyperthyroidism. Transcripts of RNA were the source for amplifying TCR beta CDR3 regions. Following a first-round RT-PCR that used HTBI primers, a second-round multiplex PCR was carried out. TCRdb reprocessed the multiplex PCR reads with MiXCR, giving one entry per CDR3 protein. The table has 240,000 or so distinct CDR3 sequences, 45% seen once. Source material: peripheral blood. The receptors stem from an adult man with Graves' ophthalmopathy.

The rearrangement links TRBV6-1 to TRBJ2-2; D is undetermined. V shed 5 bases and J shed 8 bases, with 18 bases lying between them. Germline CDR1 is MNHNS and CDR2 is SASEGT. This CDR3 is 15 amino acids long. CDR3 region: CASSYRSRRSGELFF. The CDR3 DNA is TGTGCCAGCAGTTACCGTAGCAGGAGATCTGGGGAGCTGTTTTTT.

The chain carries TRBV7-3 and TRBJ2-5, with TRBD2 as a possible D gene (5 bases). The V end was cut by 3 bases, the J end by 0 bases, with 20 bases between. The CDR3 extends over 18 amino acids. CDR1 SGHTA and CDR2 FQGTGA come from the germline V gene. The chain's CDR3 is CASSLGIEGKTYQETQYF. The CDR3 DNA reads TGTGCCAGCAGCTTGGGTATTGAGGGAAAAACCTACCAAGAGACCCAGTACTTC.

This rearrangement joins TRBV7-2 to TRBJ2-5, with a weak D call TRBD2 (5 bases). The germline CDR1 and CDR2 sequences are SGHTA and FQGNSA. Trimming took 1 base from V and 5 from J, leaving 11 bases between them. This CDR3 is built from 14 residues. Here the CDR3 reads CASSLGGLGETQYF. CDR3 bases: TGTGCCAGCAGCTTAGGCGGACTTGGTGAGACCCAGTACTTC.

This clonotype was seen a few times. A read error may produce the germline difference seen at one junction end. This rearrangement joins TRBV4-2 to TRBJ1-1, with D unclear. The CDR3 is made up of 15 amino acids. CDR1 is LGHNA, CDR2 YNFKEQ, per germline. CDR3 sequence: CASSQVGTSNTEAFF. DNA of the CDR3: TGTGCCAGCAGCCAAGTGGGCACCTCGAACACTGAAGCCTTCTTT.

V is TRBV6-5 and J is TRBJ2-7; 7 bases fit TRBD2. This CDR3 contains 14 residues. CDR1 is MNHEY, CDR2 SVGAGI, per germline. V lost 2 bases, J lost 3 bases, and 4 bases stayed unmatched. CDR3 sequence: CASSYDRGDYEQYF. In DNA form, the CDR3 reads TGTGCCAGCAGTTACGACCGGGGGGACTACGAGCAGTACTTC.

The CDR3 coding sequence is TGTGCCAGCAGTTCCGCCCGACTGGTACGAGGGACCCAGTACTTC. Amino acids: CASSSARLVRGTQYF. The V gene is TRBV12-3 or TRBV12-4, the J gene TRBJ2-5; D gene uncertain. CDR3 size: 15 residues. With 4 bases removed from V and 7 bases from J, the gap between germline ends came to 19 bases.

CDR3 protein: CASSWFGDVEKLFF. CDR3 nucleotide sequence: TGTGCCAGCAGCTGGTTCGGGGATGTTGAAAAACTGTTTTTT. V is TRBV5-6 and J is TRBJ1-4; D is ambiguous. V lost 3 bases, J lost 7 bases, and 13 bases lay in between. The V gene's germline CDR1 is SGHDT and CDR2 YYEEEE. The CDR3 length is 14 residues.

The gene calls are TRBV24-1 and TRBJ2-2; 15 nucleotides align to TRBD2. The CDR3 has 18 residues. The J segment lost 1 base and the V segment lost 3 bases, leaving 2 bases of the junction unmatched. Germline CDR1 is KGHDR and CDR2 is SFDVKD. CDR3 residues: CATSDRGLAGGNTGELFF. CDR3 coding DNA: TGTGCCACCAGTGATCGGGGACTAGCGGGAGGGAACACCGGGGAGCTGTTTTTT.

The DNA for the CDR3 is TGCAGCGTCCGCGAAACGGAGACCCAGTACTTC. As protein: CSVRETETQYF. This rearrangement joins TRBV29-1 to TRBJ2-5; D remains ambiguous. The germline V gene has CDR1 SQVTM and CDR2 ANQGSEA. Trimming took off 6 bases at V and 5 bases at J, with 10 bases between the two ends. The CDR3 is 11 amino acids.

Regarding this clonotype: The germline gene is not matched at one end of the junction; a read error may be the cause. The chain uses TRBV10-3 and TRBJ1-2; D unclear. In germline, CDR1 is ENHRY, CDR2 SYGVKD. There are 13 residues in the CDR3. As DNA, the CDR3 is TGTGCCAGCAGTGAAGCTAGGGACTATGGCTACACCTTC. It codes for CASSEARDYGYTF.

This clonotype has only one observation. This chain uses TRBV7-9 with TRBJ1-3, with D perhaps TRBD1 (6 bases). The germline V and J ends were trimmed by 8 bases and 3 bases, with 20 bases remaining between them. From germline, CDR1 is SEHNR and CDR2 FQNEAQ (reference sequence). CDR3 length equals 16 residues. CDR3 in amino acids: CASARGGLGIGNTIYF. The CDR3 coding sequence is TGTGCCAGCGCCCGAGGGGGTTTGGGGATTGGAAACACCATATATTTT.

The J gene is TRBJ2-7, the V gene TRBV9; possibly TRBD2 for D (6 bases). V lost 4 bases to trimming and J lost 3 bases, with 17 bases between them. The V gene's germline CDR1 is SGDLS and CDR2 YYNGEE. CDR3 length: 15 amino acids. CDR3 DNA sequence: TGTGCCAGCAGCCCCGGACTACCTTGGGACTACGAGCAGTACTTC. Amino acids: CASSPGLPWDYEQYF.

The table lists this clonotype with a few counts. This rearrangement joins TRBV7-9 to TRBJ1-1; 7 bases agree with TRBD1. This CDR3 spans 13 amino acids. The V segment lost 5 bases and the J segment 4 bases; nucleotides outside the gene matches: 4. Germline V gene data show CDR1 as SEHNR and CDR2 as FQNEAQ (reference sequence). The CDR3 is CASSPPGGTEAFF. The CDR3 nucleotides read TGTGCCAGCAGCCCGCCAGGGGGCACTGAAGCTTTCTTT.

The chain links TRBV7-2 to TRBJ1-5; D is undetermined. The length of the CDR3 is 13 residues. V lost 3 bases and J lost 4, with 7 bases in between. Germline V gene lookup returns CDR1 SGHTA and CDR2 FQGNSA. CDR3 in amino acids: CASSLADNQPQHF. CDR3 DNA sequence: TGTGCCAGCAGCTTGGCAGATAATCAGCCCCAGCATTTT.

To note about this clonotype: At one boundary the junction diverges from the germline segment, which might be a read error. The V and J genes are TRBV7-9 and TRBJ1-2; D remains unclear. Per germline, CDR1 SEHNR and CDR2 FQNEAQ (reference sequence). This CDR3 region has 14 residues. CDR3 residues: CASSPLSGPYGCTF. The CDR3, as DNA: TGTGCCAGCAGCCCCTTGTCCGGACCCTATGGCTGCACCTTC.